This entry features one T cell receptor (beta chain) sequence. Its antigen remains unknown. The CDR3 spans 17 residues. With V trimmed by 11 bases and J by 1 base, 13 bases remained unmatched. Germline CDR1 is SGHTA and CDR2 is FQGNSA. The data derive from a study of T cell repertoires in cytomegalovirus infection. Study as a whole: Recently identified HLA-C-restricted and well-studied HLA-B-restricted CMV epitopes were used. Based on public TCR beta signatures, there were indications of CMV infection and of a matching HLA type.

Findings and caveats of the study: Summed frequency of shared TCR beta families picked out CMV carriers who also had the relevant HLA. HLA-C-restricted CMV-specific TCR beta clonotypes prevailed in the ex vivo response.

MiXCR, run by TCRdb on the reads, gives a single entry per CDR3 protein. The profile covers roughly 730,000 distinct CDR3 sequences, with roughly a third appearing a single time and roughly 18% taken by the ten largest. Here the sequenced sample was cultured PBMCs, taken from culture after CMV antigen stimulation. The clonotype was recovered from a human donor in good health (CMV status not recorded). Some clones in this sample may be carry-over from other donors' samples. The rearrangement links TRBV7-2 to TRBJ2-2, with TRBD2 matching 10 bases. The CDR3 loop is CAAQRLAGVWNTGELFF. CDR3 nucleotide sequence: TGTGCCGCACAAAGGCTAGCGGGAGTTTGGAACACCGGGGAGCTGTTTTTT.